The 16 T cell receptor beta chains presented below share a single source sample, sequenced in a study of blood T cell repertoires in COVID-19. Libraries were prepared by immunoSEQ multiplex PCR; TCRdb keeps only in-frame clonotypes and omits some of them. Among some 250,000 clones listed, around 89% were seen once. The sample comprised PBMCs or T cells enriched from blood (not recorded which). These receptors came from a man between 35 and 55 years old who had recovered from COVID-19.

The chain has TRBV19 and TRBJ2-1, with 12 bases fitting TRBD2. The trim removed 8 bases at V and 2 bases at J, leaving 4 bases unmatched. The CDR3 has 15 residues. CDR1 is LNHDA, CDR2 SQIVND, per germline (reference sequence). CDR3 sequence reads: CASSTSGGTYNEQFF. CDR3 in DNA: TGTGCCAGTTCGACTAGCGGGGGAACCTACAATGAGCAGTTCTTC. Drawing the rest from reference TRBV19 and TRBJ2-1, the complete variable domain is DGGITQSPKYLFRKEGQNVTLSCEQNLNHDAMYWYRQDPGQGLRLIYYSQIVNDFQKGDIAEGYSVSREKKESFPLTVTSAQKNPTAFYLCASSTSGGTYNEQFFGPGTRLTVL.

V gene TRBV18 combines with J gene TRBJ2-1, with TRBD1 matching 7 bases. The V segment lost 2 bases and the J segment 6 bases; nucleotides outside the gene matches: 13. CDR1 is KGHSH and CDR2 is LQKENI in the germline V gene. The CDR3 totals 17 residues. As DNA, the CDR3 is TGTGCCAGCTCACCAGAGACAGGGAAGGTTGGTAGCAATGAGCAGTTCTTC. Amino acids: CASSPETGKVGSNEQFF.

This sequence joins TRBV10-2 and TRBJ1-5; 9 bases agree with TRBD1. Unmatched junction bases numbered 7, after V lost 5 bases and J lost 8 bases. The CDR3 is 14 residues long. Germline CDR1 WSHSY, CDR2 SAAADI. CDR3 sequence (DNA): TGCGCCAGCAGTTTCGACAGGGGGAGGGAGCCCCAGCATTTT. It translates to CASSFDRGREPQHF.

The J gene is TRBJ1-2, the V gene TRBV5-1; D might be TRBD1 (6 bases). Per the germline V gene, CDR1 is SGHRS and CDR2 is YFSETQ. Trimming left V 3 bases short and J 4 bases short, with 16 bases between. The CDR3 length is 15 residues. This CDR3 is CASSSTGGLLYGYTF. CDR3 coding DNA: TGCGCCAGCAGCTCCACGGGGGGCCTACTCTATGGCTACACCTTC.

This clone was found a few times. The chain is built from TRBV12-3 or TRBV12-4 and TRBJ1-1; D unclear. V was cut by 6 bases and J by 4 bases, with 9 bases left in between. This CDR3 spans 12 amino acids. The CDR3 is CASRQTTTEAFF. The CDR3 region has the DNA TGTGCCAGCAGACAAACCACCACTGAAGCTTTCTTT.

This clone was observed a single time. J is TRBJ1-2 and V is TRBV7-9, with D uncertain. Germline assignment: CDR1 SEHNR and CDR2 FQNEAQ (reference sequence). This CDR3 contains 12 residues. V lost 3 bases, J lost 5 bases, and 7 bases lay in between. CDR3 sequence: CASSFIDYGYTF. The CDR3 DNA follows: TGTGCCAGCAGCTTTATAGATTATGGCTACACCTTC.

CDR3 region: CASSSLGQGELGYGYTF. CDR3 bases: TGCGCCAGCAGCTCCCTGGGACAGGGAGAATTGGGCTATGGCTACACCTTC. The rearrangement uses TRBV5-1 and TRBJ1-2; TRBD1 matches 9 bases. The CDR3 spans 17 residues. The trim removed 3 bases at V and 4 bases at J, leaving 13 bases unmatched. Germline CDR1 SGHRS, CDR2 YFSETQ. Variable domain in full (rest from reference TRBV5-1 and TRBJ1-2): KAGVTQTPRYLIKTRGQQVTLSCSPISGHRSVSWYQQTPGQGLQFLFEYFSETQRNKGNFPGRFSGRQFSNSRSEMNVSTLELGDSALYLCASSSLGQGELGYGYTFGSGTRLTVV.

The rearrangement uses TRBV19 and TRBJ1-1, with TRBD1 matching 8 bases. V gave up 9 bases and J gave up 1 base; unmatched junction bases: 7. This CDR3 region has 14 residues. Looked up from germline, CDR1 is LNHDA and CDR2 is SQIVND (reference sequence). CDR3: CASYGQGQNTEAFF. The CDR3 region has the DNA TGTGCCAGCTATGGACAGGGACAGAACACTGAAGCTTTCTTT.

The chain has TRBV19 and TRBJ1-6; possibly TRBD1 for D (6 bases). This CDR3 is 17 amino acids long. Germline V CDR1 and CDR2: LNHDA, SQIVND (reference sequence). The V end was cut by 3 bases, the J end by 0 bases, with 12 bases between. Here the CDR3 DNA reads TGTGCCAGTAGTATGGGGGCGACGGACTCCTATAATTCACCCCTCCACTTT. As protein: CASSMGATDSYNSPLHF. The whole variable domain, remainder taken from reference TRBV19 and TRBJ1-6, is DGGITQSPKYLFRKEGQNVTLSCEQNLNHDAMYWYRQDPGQGLRLIYYSQIVNDFQKGDIAEGYSVSREKKESFPLTVTSAQKNPTAFYLCASSMGATDSYNSPLHFGNGTRLTVT.

V is TRBV12-5 and J is TRBJ2-7, with D perhaps matching TRBD2 (5 bases). The CDR3 has 13 amino acids. Germline CDR1 is LGHNT and CDR2 is FRNRAP. The V end lost 11 bases, the J end lost 0 bases, and 14 bases lay between the germline ends. The CDR3 DNA is TGTGCTGCGAACGAAGGGAGCTCCTACGAGCAGTACTTC. Its translation: CAANEGSSYEQYF.

The rearrangement links TRBV7-8 to TRBJ2-2; 8 positions agree with TRBD2. The CDR3 loop spans 18 amino acids. Losses at the gene ends were 5 bases for V and 2 bases for J; bases not matched to a gene: 13. Germline CDR1 reads SGHVS; CDR2 reads FQNEAQ. CDR3 protein: CASSPRVVAGLNTGELFF. The CDR3 region has the DNA TGTGCCAGCAGCCCAAGAGTGGTAGCGGGATTAAACACCGGGGAGCTGTTTTTT.

The chain recombines TRBV6-5 with TRBJ1-1; D is possibly TRBD1 (5 bases). CDR3 length: 13 amino acids. Looked up from germline, CDR1 is MNHEY and CDR2 is SVGAGI. V was cut by 5 bases and J by 4 bases, with 11 bases left in between. Written as DNA, the CDR3 is TGTGCCAGCAGTATTACAGGAATCACTGAAGCTTTCTTT. This gives the protein CASSITGITEAFF.

V usage is TRBV27 and J usage is TRBJ2-1; 10 positions agree with TRBD2. The length of the CDR3 is 16 residues. CDR1 and CDR2 from the germline V gene are MNHEY and SMNVEV (reference sequence). V lost 5 bases to trimming and J lost 9 bases; unmatched junction nucleotides: 13. The CDR3 sequence: CASSPPTSGWAGEQFF. The CDR3 nucleotides read TGTGCCAGCAGTCCCCCGACTAGCGGGTGGGCAGGTGAGCAGTTCTTC.

The rearrangement uses TRBV11-2 and TRBJ1-1, with TRBD1 matching over 10 bases. Losses at the gene ends were 0 bases for V and 7 bases for J; bases not matched to a gene: 5. The CDR3 totals 15 residues. From germline, CDR1 is SGHAT and CDR2 FQNNGV. CDR3 nucleotide sequence: TGTGCCAGCAGCTTAGATTCCGACAGGGGGCGTGAAGCTTTCTTT. Protein sequence: CASSLDSDRGREAFF.

The chain combines TRBV10-2 with TRBJ1-2; possible D gene TRBD1, 6 bases. Germline CDR1 WSHSY, CDR2 SAAADI. This CDR3 contains 13 residues. V gave up 6 bases and J gave up 4 bases, with 12 bases separating them. This CDR3 is CASSSDRIYGYTF. DNA for the CDR3: TGCGCCAGCAGCTCGGACAGAATCTATGGCTACACCTTC.

This sequence joins TRBV5-1 and TRBJ1-1, with 7 bases fitting TRBD1. Germline CDR1 reads SGHRS; CDR2 reads YFSETQ. The CDR3 loop spans 15 amino acids. Trimming cost V 4 bases and J 5 bases; bases outside gene matches: 11. DNA of the CDR3: TGCGCCAGCAGCCACCTTGAGGGGGCGCTTACTGAAGCTTTCTTT. Translated, it gives CASSHLEGALTEAFF.